This TCR beta chain derives from a study of T cells after yellow fever vaccination. Study context: Fractions low in cell number were prepared with SMART-Seq v4 Ultra Low Input.

Overall study findings and caveats: Although most clonotypes did not, a small share appeared in both CD4 and CD8 compartments. Booster samples showed a return of most primary-vaccination clones (under 97% CD4, approximately 88% CD8).

This clonotype was detected ten times or more. What it recognizes is unknown. Generation of TCR cDNA used 5'RACE template switching (which added a universal primer site and UMIs). TCRdb reprocessed the 5' RACE reads with MiXCR, giving one entry per CDR3 protein. This sample has roughly 49,000 distinct CDR3 sequences, with 7.4% found just once. Germline CDR1 MNHEY, CDR2 SMNVEV (reference sequence). This CDR3 spans 14 amino acids. Unmatched junction bases numbered 8, after V lost 7 bases and J lost 6 bases. V and J are TRBV27 and TRBJ2-2; 7 nucleotides agree with TRBD1. This material consisted of CD8+ T cells sorted from PBMCs, taken roughly 15 days after the first yellow fever vaccination. The clonotype was recovered from a man between 18 and 29 years old who received the YFV17D yellow fever vaccine. This chain's CDR3 is CASNRQGSSGELFF. The CDR3 DNA reads TGTGCCAGCAACCGACAGGGTAGTTCCGGGGAGCTGTTTTTT.